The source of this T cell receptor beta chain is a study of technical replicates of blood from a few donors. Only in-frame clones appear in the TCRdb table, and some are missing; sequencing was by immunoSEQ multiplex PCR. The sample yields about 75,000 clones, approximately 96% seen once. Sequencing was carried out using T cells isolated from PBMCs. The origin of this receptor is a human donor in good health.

CDR3 bases: TGTGCCAGCTCACCGGAAGCGGGACTAGGAGGGAACATTCAGTACTTC. Its protein product is CASSPEAGLGGNIQYF. The chain couples TRBV18 to TRBJ2-4, with TRBD2 matching over 8 bases. Per germline, CDR1 KGHSH and CDR2 LQKENI. This CDR3 has 16 residues. V lost 3 bases to trimming and J lost 7 bases; unmatched junction nucleotides: 11. The variable domain in full, with the rest retrieved from reference TRBV18 and TRBJ2-4, is NAGVMQNPRHLVRRRGQEARLRCSPMKGHSHVYWYRQLPEEGLKFMVYLQKENIIDESGMPKERFSAEFPKEGPSILRIQQVVRGDSAAYFCASSPEAGLGGNIQYFGAGTRLSVL.